A single sample gave rise to the 12 T cell receptor beta chains below, sequenced in a study of cytomegalovirus exposure and HLA in healthy donors. A multiplex PCR was run with 60 Vbeta primers and 13 Jbeta primers. Some clones are missing from TCRdb's copy, which holds only in-frame ones; the method was immunoSEQ multiplex PCR. The profile covers approximately 100,000 clones, with 79% appearing a single time and more than 3% taken by the ten largest. The sequenced sample was PBMCs. The receptors come from a woman aged 40-49 years in good health and CMV-seronegative.

The V gene is TRBV7-2, the J gene TRBJ2-1, with TRBD2 matching over 8 bases. Germline CDR1 reads SGHTA; CDR2 reads FQGNSA. With 2 bases clipped from V and 6 bases from J, the junction kept 3 bases outside the gene matches. There are 14 residues in the CDR3. Here the CDR3 reads CASSLYTSGNEQFF. In DNA form, the CDR3 reads TGTGCCAGCAGCTTATACACTAGCGGCAATGAGCAGTTCTTC.

The chain couples TRBV27 to TRBJ1-1; no clear D gene. The germline V and J ends were trimmed by 4 bases and 2 bases, with 14 bases remaining between them. Germline loops: CDR1 MNHEY, CDR2 SMNVEV (reference sequence). The CDR3 has 15 residues. In DNA form, the CDR3 reads TGTGCCAGCAGTTCCCCGCCGGGTCTCAACACTGAAGCTTTCTTT. Protein: CASSSPPGLNTEAFF.

V is TRBV5-4 and J is TRBJ2-3; TRBD2 matches 9 bases. V lost 2 bases, J lost 6 bases, and 10 bases stayed unmatched. The CDR3 spans 16 residues. Germline CDR1 is SGHNT and CDR2 is YYREEE (reference sequence). The CDR3 region has the DNA TGTGCCAGCAGCTTAAAGCGCGGGGGGGCCCTGGATACGCAGTATTTT. It encodes CASSLKRGGALDTQYF.

This clone was seen a handful of times. The V gene is TRBV9, the J gene TRBJ2-3, with 11 nucleotides matching TRBD2. Germline CDR1 and CDR2: SGDLS and YYNGEE. V gave up 3 bases and J gave up 4 bases; unmatched junction bases: 7. This CDR3 has 16 residues. This chain's CDR3 is CASSALAGGEADTQYF. CDR3 DNA: TGTGCCAGCAGCGCGCTAGCGGGGGGAGAAGCAGATACGCAGTATTTT. Full variable domain (rest looked up from reference TRBV9 and TRBJ2-3): DSGVTQTPKHLITATGQRVTLRCSPRSGDLSVYWYQQSLDQGLQFLIQYYNGEERAKGNILERFSAQQFPDLHSELNLSSLELGDSALYFCASSALAGGEADTQYFGPGTRLTVL.

The rearrangement links TRBV28 to TRBJ2-2, with a possible D match to TRBD2 (5 bases). The V end lost 7 bases, the J end lost 6 bases, and 18 bases lay between the germline ends. This CDR3 comprises 15 residues. Germline CDR1 and CDR2: MDHEN and SYDVKM. The CDR3 loop is CASTPALGDAGELFF. CDR3 coding DNA: TGTGCCAGCACCCCGGCCCTGGGAGACGCCGGGGAGCTGTTTTTT.

This chain links TRBV29-1 with TRBJ2-3; a weak D match, TRBD2 (7 bases). The germline gives CDR1 SQVTM, CDR2 ANQGSEA. CDR3 size: 16 residues. V was trimmed by 3 bases and J by 4 bases, leaving 20 bases between them. CDR3 DNA: TGCAGCGTTGATGGGGGGGCGCAGAGTGTCTCAGATACGCAGTATTTT. This translates into CSVDGGAQSVSDTQYF.

This clone turned up a few times. This chain joins TRBV30 and TRBJ1-4; D is undetermined. The germline V and J ends were trimmed by 4 bases and 5 bases, with 17 bases remaining between them. Germline-derived CDR1 and CDR2 are GTSNPN and SVGIG (reference sequence). CDR3 size: 15 residues. CDR3 loop: CAWNSEGLRNEKLFF. Here the CDR3 DNA reads TGTGCCTGGAACTCGGAGGGATTGAGAAATGAAAAACTGTTTTTT.

This clone was counted between two and nine times. The V gene is TRBV9, the J gene TRBJ1-1; TRBD1 is a possible D gene (5 bases). Germline V gives CDR1 SGDLS, CDR2 YYNGEE. The ends were cut back, 2 bases at V and 1 base at J, with 6 bases in the middle. This CDR3 has 13 amino acids. The CDR3 DNA is TGTGCCAGCAGCGTCCAGGGGAACACTGAAGCTTTCTTT. Amino acids: CASSVQGNTEAFF. Filled out from reference TRBV9 and TRBJ1-1, the complete variable domain reads DSGVTQTPKHLITATGQRVTLRCSPRSGDLSVYWYQQSLDQGLQFLIQYYNGEERAKGNILERFSAQQFPDLHSELNLSSLELGDSALYFCASSVQGNTEAFFGQGTRLTVV.

The rearrangement links TRBV5-1 to TRBJ2-2, with D tentatively TRBD2 (6 bases). CDR1 and CDR2 from the germline V gene are SGHRS and YFSETQ. This CDR3 has 16 amino acids. With 4 bases removed from V and 2 bases from J, the gap between germline ends came to 15 bases. CDR3 in DNA: TGCGCCAGCAGCAATGTGTACGGGGGAAACACCGGGGAGCTGTTTTTT. Amino acids: CASSNVYGGNTGELFF. Using reference TRBV5-1 and TRBJ2-2 for the parts outside the CDR3, the full variable domain is KAGVTQTPRYLIKTRGQQVTLSCSPISGHRSVSWYQQTPGQGLQFLFEYFSETQRNKGNFPGRFSGRQFSNSRSEMNVSTLELGDSALYLCASSNVYGGNTGELFFGEGSRLTVL.

The CDR3 here is CASSSRGLGYGYTF. The CDR3 DNA reads TGCGCCAGCAGCAGCAGGGGGCTAGGGTATGGCTACACCTTC. The V and J genes are TRBV5-1 and TRBJ1-2; 8 positions match TRBD1. The CDR3 extends over 14 amino acids. J lost 5 bases, V lost 4 bases, and 7 bases had no gene match. CDR1 SGHRS and CDR2 YFSETQ come from the germline V gene.

This clone was picked up one time. The chain is built from TRBV7-2 and TRBJ1-5; 7 nucleotides align to TRBD1. The ends lost 5 bases at V and 5 bases at J; junction bases unmatched: 3. The CDR3 runs to 13 residues. Germline assignment: CDR1 SGHTA and CDR2 FQGNSA. CDR3 residues: CASSQGGDQPQHF. In nucleotides, the CDR3 is TGTGCCAGCAGCCAAGGGGGCGATCAGCCCCAGCATTTT.

The chain combines TRBV7-2 with TRBJ1-5; possibly TRBD1 for D (6 bases). CDR3 length: 14 amino acids. Germline CDR1 is SGHTA and CDR2 is FQGNSA. V was clipped by 7 bases and J by 5 bases, with 15 bases between them. The CDR3 spells CASTNTGRDQPQHF. CDR3 coding DNA: TGTGCCAGCACCAACACAGGGAGGGATCAGCCCCAGCATTTT.